This record looks at one T cell receptor (beta chain) sequence and its context. Germline CDR1 and CDR2: MNHNS and SASEGT. Between the trimmed V and J ends, which lost 7 bases and 5 bases, there was a span of 11 bases. The CDR3 consists of 12 residues. This sample was included in a study of regulatory T cells in long-lasting Graves disease. CDR3 regions were amplified by Arm-PCR using iRepertoire HTBI primers to build TCR beta libraries. TCRdb analysed the multiplex PCR reads with MiXCR anew, one entry per CDR3 protein. The sample consists of about 460,000 distinct CDR3 sequences, 20% to 25% of them appearing once. Time point given: persistent/refractory GD, antithyroid drugs over 5 years with positive TRAb. The TCR library was prepared using RNA isolated from PBMCs.

The source of this sequence is a female donor with Graves disease. The V and J genes are TRBV6-1 and TRBJ1-2; D is unclear. This specimen consisted of peripheral blood mononuclear cells (PBMCs), obtained when the disease was refractory, from a patient treated with antithyroid drugs. CDR3 in amino acids: CASTDGVYGYTF. Written as DNA, the CDR3 is TGTGCCAGCACCGACGGTGTGTATGGCTACACCTTC.